This T cell receptor beta chain is from a study of metastatic and nonmetastatic thyroid tumors. The CDR3 is 16 residues long. The V gene's germline CDR1 is SGDLS and CDR2 YYNGEE. The V and J ends lost 4 bases and 2 bases respectively, with 18 bases between them. Ahead of thyroid surgery, no patient had received treatment of any kind. This clone was found many times. Per the study methods: The study's classifier, a distant-metastasis tool for papillary thyroid cancer, was built using CDR3 differences across clinicopathological groups. MiXCR reprocessed the PCR reads for TCRdb. The V and J calls reflect TCRdb's pipeline rather than the authors' work. This table has more than 15,000 clones, about 25% appearing once.

Sample: blood. The TCR was taken from a male donor with papillary thyroid cancer or a benign thyroid nodule (not recorded which). Some clones in this sample may be carry-over from other donors' samples. The chain recombines TRBV9 with TRBJ1-2; D is undetermined. The CDR3 reads CASSSREGGGNYGYTF. The CDR3 bases are TGTGCCAGCAGCTCAAGAGAGGGTGGAGGGAACTATGGCTACACCTTC.